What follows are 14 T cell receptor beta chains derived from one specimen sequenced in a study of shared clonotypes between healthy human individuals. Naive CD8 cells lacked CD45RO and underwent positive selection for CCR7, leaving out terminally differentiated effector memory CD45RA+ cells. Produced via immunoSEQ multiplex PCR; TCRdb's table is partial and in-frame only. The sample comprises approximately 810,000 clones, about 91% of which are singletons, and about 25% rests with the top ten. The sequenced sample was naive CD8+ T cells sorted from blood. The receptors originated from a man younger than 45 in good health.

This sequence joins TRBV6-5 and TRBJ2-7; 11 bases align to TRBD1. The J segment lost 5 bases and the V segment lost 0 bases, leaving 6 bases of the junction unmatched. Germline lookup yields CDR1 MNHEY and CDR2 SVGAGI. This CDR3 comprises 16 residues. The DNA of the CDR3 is TGTGCCAGCAGTTACTCCCCGGGACAGGGGGTGCACGAGCAGTACTTC. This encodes CASSYSPGQGVHEQYF.

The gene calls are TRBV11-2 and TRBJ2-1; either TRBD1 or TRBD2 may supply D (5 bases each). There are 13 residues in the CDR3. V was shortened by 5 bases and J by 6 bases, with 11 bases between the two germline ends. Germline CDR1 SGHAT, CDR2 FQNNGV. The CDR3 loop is CASSIGTTNEQFF. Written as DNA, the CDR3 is TGTGCCAGCAGCATAGGGACCACCAATGAGCAGTTCTTC. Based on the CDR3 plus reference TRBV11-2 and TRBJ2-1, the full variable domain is EAGVAQSPRYKIIEKRQSVAFWCNPISGHATLYWYQQILGQGPKLLIQFQNNGVVDDSQLPKDRFSAERLKGVDSTLKIQPAKLEDSAVYLCASSIGTTNEQFFGPGTRLTVL.

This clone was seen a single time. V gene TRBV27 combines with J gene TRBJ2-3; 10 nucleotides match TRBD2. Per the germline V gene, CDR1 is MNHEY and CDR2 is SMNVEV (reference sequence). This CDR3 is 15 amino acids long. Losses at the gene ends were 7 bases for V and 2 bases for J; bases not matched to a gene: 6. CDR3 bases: TGTGCCAGCACTCCTCTAGCGGGAGTCACAGATACGCAGTATTTT. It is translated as CASTPLAGVTDTQYF.

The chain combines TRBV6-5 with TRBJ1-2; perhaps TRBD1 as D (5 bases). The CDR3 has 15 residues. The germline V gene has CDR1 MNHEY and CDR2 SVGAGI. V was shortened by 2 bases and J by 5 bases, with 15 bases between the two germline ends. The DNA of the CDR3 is TGTGCCAGCAGTTACCAGGGAACCCGGGGGTATGGCTACACCTTC. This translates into CASSYQGTRGYGYTF.

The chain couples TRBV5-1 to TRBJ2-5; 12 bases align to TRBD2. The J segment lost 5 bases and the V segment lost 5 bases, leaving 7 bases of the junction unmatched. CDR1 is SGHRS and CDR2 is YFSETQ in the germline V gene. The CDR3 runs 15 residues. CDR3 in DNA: TGCGCCAGCAGACGACTAGCGGGAGTACGTGAGACCCAGTACTTC. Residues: CASRRLAGVRETQYF.

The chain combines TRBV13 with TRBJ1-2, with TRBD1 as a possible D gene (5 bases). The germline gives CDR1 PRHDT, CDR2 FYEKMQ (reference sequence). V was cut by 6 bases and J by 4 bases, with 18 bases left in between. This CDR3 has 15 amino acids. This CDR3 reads CASRETREGTYGYTF. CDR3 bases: TGTGCCAGCAGGGAAACTAGGGAGGGGACCTATGGCTACACCTTC.

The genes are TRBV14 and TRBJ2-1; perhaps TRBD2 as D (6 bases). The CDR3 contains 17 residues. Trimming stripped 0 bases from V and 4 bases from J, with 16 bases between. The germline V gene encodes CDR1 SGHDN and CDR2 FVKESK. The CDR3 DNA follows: TGTGCCAGCAGCCAAGAAGGGATAGCGGAGGGTTACAATGAGCAGTTCTTC. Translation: CASSQEGIAEGYNEQFF.

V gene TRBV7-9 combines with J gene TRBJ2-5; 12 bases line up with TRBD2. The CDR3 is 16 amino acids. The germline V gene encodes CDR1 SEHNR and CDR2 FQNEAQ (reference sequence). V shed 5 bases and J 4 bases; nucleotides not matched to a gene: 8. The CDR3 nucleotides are TGTGCCAGCAGCCAACCTAGCGGGAGGGCCCCAGAGACCCAGTACTTC. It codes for CASSQPSGRAPETQYF. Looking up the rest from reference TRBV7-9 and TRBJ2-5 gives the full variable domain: DTGVSQNPRHKITKRGQNVTFRCDPISEHNRLYWYRQTLGQGPEFLTYFQNEAQLEKSRLLSDRFSAERPKGSFSTLEIQRTEQGDSAMYLCASSQPSGRAPETQYFGPGTRLLVL.

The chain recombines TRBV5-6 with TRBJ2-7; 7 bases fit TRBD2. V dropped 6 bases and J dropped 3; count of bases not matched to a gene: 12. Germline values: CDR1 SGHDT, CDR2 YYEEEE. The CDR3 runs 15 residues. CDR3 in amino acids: CASTFRGTTDYEQYF. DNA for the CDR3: TGTGCCAGCACCTTCCGAGGGACTACCGACTACGAGCAGTACTTC.

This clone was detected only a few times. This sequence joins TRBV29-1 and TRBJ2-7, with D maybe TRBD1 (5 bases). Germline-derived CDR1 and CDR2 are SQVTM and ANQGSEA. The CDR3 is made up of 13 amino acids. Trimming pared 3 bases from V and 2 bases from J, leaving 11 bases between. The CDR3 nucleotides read TGCAGCGTTGAGCTGGACATACCCTACGAGCAGTACTTC. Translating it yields CSVELDIPYEQYF.

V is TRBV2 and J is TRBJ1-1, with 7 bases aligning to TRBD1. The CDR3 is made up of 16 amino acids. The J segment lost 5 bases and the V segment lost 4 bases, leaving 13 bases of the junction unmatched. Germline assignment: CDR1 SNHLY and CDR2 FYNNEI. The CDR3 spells CASSATSTGVGTEAFF. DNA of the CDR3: TGTGCCAGCAGTGCAACCTCCACAGGGGTTGGAACTGAAGCTTTCTTT.

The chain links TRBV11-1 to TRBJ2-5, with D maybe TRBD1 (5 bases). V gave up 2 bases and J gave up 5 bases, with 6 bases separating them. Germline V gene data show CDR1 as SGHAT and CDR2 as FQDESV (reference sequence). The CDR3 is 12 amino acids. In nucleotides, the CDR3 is TGTGCCAGCAGCTTATCAGGGGAGACCCAGTACTTC. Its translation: CASSLSGETQYF.

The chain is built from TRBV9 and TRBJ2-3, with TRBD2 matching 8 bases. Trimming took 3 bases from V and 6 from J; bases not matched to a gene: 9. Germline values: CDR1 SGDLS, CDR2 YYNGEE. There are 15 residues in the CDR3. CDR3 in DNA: TGTGCCAGCAGCGCCGGGACTAGTTGGGGGGATACGCAGTATTTT. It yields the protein CASSAGTSWGDTQYF.

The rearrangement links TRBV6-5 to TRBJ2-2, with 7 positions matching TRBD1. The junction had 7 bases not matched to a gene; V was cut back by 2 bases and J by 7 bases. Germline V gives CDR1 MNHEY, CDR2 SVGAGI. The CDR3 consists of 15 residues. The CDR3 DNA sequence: TGTGCCAGCAGTTACATTACAGGGGCGGGCGGGGAGCTGTTTTTT. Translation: CASSYITGAGGELFF.